Presented here are 9 T cell receptor beta chains from one specimen sequenced in a study of T cells in Graves' hyperthyroidism and ophthalmopathy. Amplification targeted TCR beta CDR3 regions from RNA transcripts. HTBI primers were employed in a first-round RT-PCR of the TCR CDR3. From the multiplex PCR reads, TCRdb called clonotypes with MiXCR, one entry per CDR3 protein. The sample has over 450,000 distinct CDR3 sequences; over 15% are singletons. Sequencing was carried out using blood. The receptors were sampled from a woman aged 18-29 years with Graves' ophthalmopathy.

This chain uses TRBV6-2 or TRBV6-3 with TRBJ2-4; 9 nucleotides match TRBD1. The germline V gene has CDR1 MNHEY and CDR2 SVGEGT. Germline trimming cut 6 bases from V and 0 bases from J; bases unmatched to any gene: 9. CDR3 length: 17 amino acids. CDR3 coding DNA: TGTGCCAGCAGCGGCGGGACAGGGTCGTTAGCCAAAAACATTCAGTACTTC. It translates to CASSGGTGSLAKNIQYF.

This clonotype was counted only a few times. The chain employs TRBV7-9 and TRBJ2-1, with D possibly TRBD2 on 6 matching bases. Germline V lookup: CDR1 SEHNR, CDR2 FQNEAQ (reference sequence). Trimming removed 5 bases from V and 8 bases from J, with 13 bases in between. The CDR3 length is 13 residues. In nucleotides, the CDR3 is TGTGCCAGCAGCATTAATTCGGGGGATGAGCAGTTCTTC. Translation gives CASSINSGDEQFF.

This clonotype showed up many times. V gene TRBV28 combines with J gene TRBJ2-5; 9 positions agree with TRBD2. In germline, CDR1 is MDHEN, CDR2 SYDVKM. The CDR3 has 16 residues. With 4 bases clipped from V and 4 bases from J, the junction kept 10 bases outside the gene matches. CDR3 coding DNA: TGTGCCAGCAGTTCCCACCCGGGCGGGAGGGGAGAGACCCAGTACTTC. This translates into CASSSHPGGRGETQYF.

This clonotype has a count of ten or more. The chain employs TRBV11-2 and TRBJ2-5, with 7 bases that match TRBD1. This CDR3 comprises 16 residues. The germline V gene has CDR1 SGHAT and CDR2 FQNNGV. After removal of 4 bases from V and 3 bases from J, the junction contained 11 bases not matched to a gene. DNA for the CDR3: TGTGCCAGCAGCTACGCCCGACAGGGCCAAGAAGAGACCCAGTACTTC. It codes for CASSYARQGQEETQYF. Filled out from reference TRBV11-2 and TRBJ2-5, the complete variable domain reads EAGVAQSPRYKIIEKRQSVAFWCNPISGHATLYWYQQILGQGPKLLIQFQNNGVVDDSQLPKDRFSAERLKGVDSTLKIQPAKLEDSAVYLCASSYARQGQEETQYFGPGTRLLVL.

V is TRBV9 and J is TRBJ2-5; 11 positions match TRBD2. This CDR3 is built from 17 residues. The junction had 6 bases not matched to a gene; V was cut back by 0 bases and J by 2 bases. Germline CDR1 is SGDLS and CDR2 is YYNGEE. CDR3 amino acids: CASSVVATSGKQETQYF. The CDR3 coding sequence is TGTGCCAGCAGCGTAGTAGCGACTAGCGGGAAACAAGAGACCCAGTACTTC.

This clonotype came up a few times. V usage is TRBV2 and J usage is TRBJ2-5; 9 nucleotides agree with TRBD1. Germline V gene data show CDR1 as SNHLY and CDR2 as FYNNEI. V was clipped by 6 bases and J by 5 bases; unmatched bases: 7. The CDR3 loop spans 14 amino acids. CDR3 sequence: CASRPGQGVETQYF. The CDR3, as DNA: TGTGCCAGCAGACCGGGACAGGGAGTCGAGACCCAGTACTTC. Looking up the rest from reference TRBV2 and TRBJ2-5 gives the full variable domain: EPEVTQTPSHQVTQMGQEVILRCVPISNHLYFYWYRQILGQKVEFLVSFYNNEISEKSEIFDDQFSVERPDGSNFTLKIRSTKLEDSAMYFCASRPGQGVETQYFGPGTRLLVL.

This chain connects TRBV19 to TRBJ1-5; D may be TRBD1 (5 bases). V was trimmed by 4 bases and J by 0 bases, leaving 19 bases between them. The CDR3 spans 18 residues. Per the germline V gene, CDR1 is LNHDA and CDR2 is SQIVND (reference sequence). This chain's CDR3 is CASSTGTDPSYSNQPQHF. The CDR3 DNA reads as TGTGCCAGTAGTACGGGGACCGACCCGTCTTATAGCAATCAGCCCCAGCATTTT.

This chain uses TRBV9 with TRBJ1-6, with D unclear. CDR1 is SGDLS and CDR2 is YYNGEE in the germline V gene. V lost 2 bases and J 7 bases, leaving 10 bases between the germline ends. The CDR3 covers 14 residues. In DNA form, the CDR3 reads TGTGCCAGCAGCGTCGGGCAGAGGAATTCACCCCTCCACTTT. It codes for CASSVGQRNSPLHF.

The chain joins TRBV6-1 to TRBJ2-5; possibly TRBD1 or TRBD2 for D (6 bases each). CDR3 length equals 15 residues. V lost 5 bases, J lost 2 bases, and 15 bases lay in between. Germline V gene data show CDR1 as MNHNS and CDR2 as SASEGT. The CDR3 reads CASSSRGGRQETQYF. CDR3 DNA sequence: TGTGCCAGCAGTTCCAGGGGTGGGAGGCAAGAGACCCAGTACTTC.